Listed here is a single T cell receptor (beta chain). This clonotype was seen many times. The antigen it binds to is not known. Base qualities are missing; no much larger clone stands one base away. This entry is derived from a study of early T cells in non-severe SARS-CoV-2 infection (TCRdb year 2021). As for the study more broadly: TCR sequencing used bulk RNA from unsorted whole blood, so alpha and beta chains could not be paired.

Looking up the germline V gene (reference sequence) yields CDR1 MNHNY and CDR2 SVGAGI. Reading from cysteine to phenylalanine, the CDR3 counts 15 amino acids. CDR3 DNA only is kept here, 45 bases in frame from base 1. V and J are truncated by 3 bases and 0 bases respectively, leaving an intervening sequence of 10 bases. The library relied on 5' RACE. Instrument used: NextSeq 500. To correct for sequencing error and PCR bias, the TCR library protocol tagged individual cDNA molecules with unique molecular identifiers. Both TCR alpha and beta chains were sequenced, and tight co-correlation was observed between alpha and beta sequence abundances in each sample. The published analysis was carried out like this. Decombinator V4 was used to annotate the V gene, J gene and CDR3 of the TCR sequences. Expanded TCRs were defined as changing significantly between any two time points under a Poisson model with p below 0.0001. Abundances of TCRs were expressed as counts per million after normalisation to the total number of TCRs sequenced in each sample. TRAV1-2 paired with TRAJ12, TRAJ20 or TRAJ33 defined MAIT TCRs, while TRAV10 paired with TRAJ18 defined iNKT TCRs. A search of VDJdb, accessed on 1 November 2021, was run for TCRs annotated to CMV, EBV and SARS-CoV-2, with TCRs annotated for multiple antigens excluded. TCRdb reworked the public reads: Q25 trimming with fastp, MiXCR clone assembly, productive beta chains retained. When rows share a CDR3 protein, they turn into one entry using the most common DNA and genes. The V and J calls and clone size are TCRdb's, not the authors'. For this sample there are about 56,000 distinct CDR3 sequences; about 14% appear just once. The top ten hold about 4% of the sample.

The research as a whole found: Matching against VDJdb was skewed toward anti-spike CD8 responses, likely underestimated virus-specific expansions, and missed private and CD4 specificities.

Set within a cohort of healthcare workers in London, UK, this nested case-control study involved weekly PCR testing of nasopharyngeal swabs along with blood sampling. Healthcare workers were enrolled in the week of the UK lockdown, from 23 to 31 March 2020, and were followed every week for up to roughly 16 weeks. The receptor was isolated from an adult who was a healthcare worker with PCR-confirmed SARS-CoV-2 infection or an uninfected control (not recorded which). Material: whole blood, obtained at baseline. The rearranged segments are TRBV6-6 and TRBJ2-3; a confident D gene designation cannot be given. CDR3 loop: CASSYFGPSTDTQYF. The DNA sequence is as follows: TGTGCCAGCAGTTATTTCGGGCCTAGCACAGATACGCAGTATTTT.